This T cell receptor (beta chain) was observed in a study of control samples from healthy donors and cancer patients. The data were produced by immunoSEQ multiplex PCR, yet TCRdb's version contains in-frame clones alone and is incomplete. The profile shows around 86,000 clones, 70% to 90% of them singletons. Trimming removed 1 base from V and 6 bases from J; junction bases left unmatched: 6. CDR1 is GTSNPN, CDR2 SVGIG, per germline (reference sequence). CDR3 length equals 14 residues. Input material: PBMCs. V gene TRBV30 combines with J gene TRBJ1-5; the match to TRBD1 covers 7 bases. The sequence was collected from an older woman with head and neck cancer. CDR3 amino acids: CAWSDGRGIQPQHF. CDR3 sequence (DNA): TGTGCCTGGAGTGATGGCAGGGGGATTCAGCCCCAGCATTTT.